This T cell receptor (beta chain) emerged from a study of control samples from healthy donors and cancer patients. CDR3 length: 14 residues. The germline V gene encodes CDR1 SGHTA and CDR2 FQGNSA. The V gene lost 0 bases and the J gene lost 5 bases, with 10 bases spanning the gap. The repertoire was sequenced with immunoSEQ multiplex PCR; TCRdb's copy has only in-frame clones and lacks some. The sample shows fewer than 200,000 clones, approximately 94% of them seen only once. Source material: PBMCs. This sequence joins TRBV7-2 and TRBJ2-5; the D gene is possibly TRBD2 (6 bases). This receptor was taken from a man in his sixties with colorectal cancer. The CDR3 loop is CASSLAGGWETQYF. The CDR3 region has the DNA TGTGCCAGCAGCTTAGCGGGGGGTTGGGAGACCCAGTACTTC.